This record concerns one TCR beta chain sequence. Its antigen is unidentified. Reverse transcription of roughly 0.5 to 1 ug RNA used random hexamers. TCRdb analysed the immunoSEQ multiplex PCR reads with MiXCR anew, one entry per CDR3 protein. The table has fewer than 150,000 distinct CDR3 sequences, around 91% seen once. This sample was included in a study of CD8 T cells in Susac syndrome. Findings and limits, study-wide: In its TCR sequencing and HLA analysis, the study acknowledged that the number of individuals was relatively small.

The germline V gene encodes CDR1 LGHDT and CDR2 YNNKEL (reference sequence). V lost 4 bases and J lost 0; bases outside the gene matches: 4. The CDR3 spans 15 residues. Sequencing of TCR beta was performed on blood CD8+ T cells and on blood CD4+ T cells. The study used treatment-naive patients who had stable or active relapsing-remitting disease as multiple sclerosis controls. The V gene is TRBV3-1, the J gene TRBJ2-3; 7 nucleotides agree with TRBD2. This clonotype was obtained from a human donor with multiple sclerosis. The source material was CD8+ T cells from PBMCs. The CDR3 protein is CASSPGRISTDTQYF. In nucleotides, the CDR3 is TGTGCCAGCAGCCCCGGGAGGATCAGCACAGATACGCAGTATTTT.